The 26 T cell receptor beta chains presented below share a single source sample, sequenced in a study of T cell responses to AZD1222 COVID-19 vaccine. Assay used: immunoSEQ multiplex PCR; TCRdb lists only in-frame clones, some missing. The data contain almost 50,000 clones, approximately 80% of them singletons. The sample consisted of peripheral blood, taken on day 0 of MenACWY control vaccination. All receptors derive from an adult in good health.

The chain carries TRBV6-5 and TRBJ1-1; D ambiguous. The CDR3 runs to 13 residues. V shed 2 bases and J shed 6 bases, with 10 bases lying between them. CDR1 and CDR2 (germline): MNHEY, SVGAGI. CDR3 DNA sequence: TGTGCCAGCAGTTACGTCGAGCAATCTGAAGCTTTCTTT. As protein: CASSYVEQSEAFF.

The V gene is TRBV7-7, the J gene TRBJ2-1; TRBD2 aligns across 8 bases. Unmatched junction bases numbered 15, after V lost 6 bases and J lost 5 bases. The CDR3 contains 17 residues. CDR1 is SSHAT and CDR2 is FNYEAQ in the germline V gene (reference sequence). CDR3 in DNA: TGTGCCAGCAGTCTAGCCCCCTCAGCGGGGGCCCACAATGAGCAGTTCTTC. Translated: CASSLAPSAGAHNEQFF.

The V gene is TRBV6-4, the J gene TRBJ2-1; 14 bases are a match to TRBD2. The CDR3 totals 15 residues. V lost 6 bases to trimming and J lost 7 bases; unmatched junction nucleotides: 5. Germline V gene lookup returns CDR1 MRHNA and CDR2 SNTAGT. The CDR3 loop is CASRTSGGAWNEQFF. As DNA, the CDR3 is TGTGCCAGCAGGACTAGCGGGGGGGCGTGGAATGAGCAGTTCTTC.

The gene calls are TRBV6-6 and TRBJ2-2, with D unclear. V was shortened by 6 bases and J by 0 bases, with 14 bases between the two germline ends. Germline V CDR1 and CDR2: MNHNY, SVGAGI (reference sequence). The CDR3 runs 16 residues. The CDR3 region is CASRPETAPNTGELFF. Here the CDR3 DNA reads TGTGCCAGCAGACCAGAGACGGCCCCGAACACCGGGGAGCTGTTTTTT.

V and J are TRBV7-6 and TRBJ1-1; tentatively, D is TRBD1 (5 bases). V was shortened by 10 bases and J by 5 bases, with 11 bases between the two germline ends. There are 11 residues in the CDR3. Germline CDR1 SGHVS, CDR2 FNYEAQ. CDR3 nucleotide sequence: TGTGCCACAGGGCTTGGGACTGAAGCTTTCTTT. Its translation: CATGLGTEAFF.

In this sample, this clone turned up a few times. This sequence joins TRBV7-9 and TRBJ2-2; 11 nucleotides line up with TRBD2. There are 15 residues in the CDR3. Trimming cost V 8 bases and J 5 bases; bases outside gene matches: 7. The germline V gene encodes CDR1 SEHNR and CDR2 FQNEAQ (reference sequence). This chain's CDR3 is CASRPSGGQTGELFF. DNA of the CDR3: TGTGCCAGCCGACCTAGCGGGGGGCAGACCGGGGAGCTGTTTTTT.

V gene TRBV19 combines with J gene TRBJ1-5, with 7 bases that match TRBD1. Germline V gives CDR1 LNHDA, CDR2 SQIVND (reference sequence). CDR3 length equals 16 residues. The junction had 11 bases not matched to a gene; V was cut back by 6 bases and J by 3 bases. The CDR3 DNA sequence: TGTGCCAGTAGCCCCCCAGGGGGGGCTAACAATCAGCCCCAGCATTTT. Its translation: CASSPPGGANNQPQHF.

The V call is TRBV6-5, the J call TRBJ2-3; 7 nucleotides align to TRBD2. Germline CDR1 MNHEY, CDR2 SVGAGI. CDR3 length: 16 residues. With 1 base clipped from V and 0 bases from J, the junction kept 4 bases outside the gene matches. DNA of the CDR3: TGTGCCAGCAGTTACTTAGCGGGTATAAGCACAGATACGCAGTATTTT. Amino acid sequence: CASSYLAGISTDTQYF.

The chain links TRBV27 to TRBJ1-3, with D uncertain. Germline CDR1 reads MNHEY; CDR2 reads SMNVEV (reference sequence). This CDR3 region has 13 residues. The germline V and J ends were trimmed by 2 bases and 4 bases, with 6 bases remaining between them. The CDR3 DNA is TGTGCCAGCAGTTTAAGGGAGGGAAACACCATATATTTT. It codes for CASSLREGNTIYF.

The chain employs TRBV2 and TRBJ2-7; D is undetermined. Germline V gene lookup returns CDR1 SNHLY and CDR2 FYNNEI. Trimming cost V 2 bases and J 5 bases, with 16 bases left between them. The CDR3 consists of 15 residues. The CDR3 is CASSEIFRSRNEQYV. CDR3 DNA sequence: TGTGCCAGCAGTGAAATATTCCGGTCTAGAAACGAGCAGTACGTC.

The chain carries TRBV5-1 and TRBJ1-1; no definite D call. Between the trimmed V and J ends, which lost 0 bases and 5 bases, there was a span of 8 bases. The CDR3 totals 13 residues. CDR1 and CDR2 from the germline V gene are SGHRS and YFSETQ. This CDR3 reads CASSLGTGTEAFF. The CDR3 region has the DNA TGCGCCAGCAGCTTGGGAACGGGGACTGAAGCTTTCTTT.

The J gene is TRBJ2-2, the V gene TRBV7-6, with 13 nucleotides matching TRBD2. The ends lost 5 bases at V and 8 bases at J; junction bases unmatched: 8. Germline V gives CDR1 SGHVS, CDR2 FNYEAQ. The CDR3 covers 16 residues. CDR3 DNA sequence: TGTGCCAGCAGCGATGGACTAGCGGGAGAAGCAGGGGAGCTGTTTTTT. Amino acids: CASSDGLAGEAGELFF.

The chain links TRBV10-1 to TRBJ2-5; no definite D call. CDR1 and CDR2 from the germline V gene are WNHNN and SYGVQD (reference sequence). The CDR3 consists of 13 residues. Trimming took 4 bases from V and 1 from J, leaving 7 bases between them. The CDR3 DNA reads as TGCGCCAGCAGTGGTGTACTCCAAGAGACCCAGTACTTC. Protein product: CASSGVLQETQYF.

In its sample, this clone was seen a few times. The chain links TRBV5-6 to TRBJ1-1; D remains ambiguous. The V end was cut by 2 bases, the J end by 6 bases, with 8 bases between. Per the germline V gene, CDR1 is SGHDT and CDR2 is YYEEEE. The CDR3 contains 12 residues. DNA for the CDR3: TGTGCCAGCAGCTTTTCAAACGCTGAAGCTTTCTTT. It specifies CASSFSNAEAFF.

The chain is built from TRBV3-1 (or the pseudogene TRBV3-2) and TRBJ2-2; 11 positions agree with TRBD2. Germline V gene sequence: CDR1 LGHDT, CDR2 YNNKEL (reference sequence). The CDR3 spans 18 residues. J lost 4 bases, V lost 0 bases, and 7 bases had no gene match. The CDR3 is CASSQDFLAGGGTGELFF. The CDR3 DNA is TGTGCCAGCAGCCAAGATTTCCTAGCGGGGGGCGGCACCGGGGAGCTGTTTTTT.

This chain uses TRBV5-1 with TRBJ1-4; D gene uncertain. The CDR3 has 14 amino acids. Germline assignment: CDR1 SGHRS and CDR2 YFSETQ. Trimming took 1 base from V and 4 from J, leaving 8 bases between them. The CDR3 coding sequence is TGCGCCAGCAGCTTGTTCGGAAGTAATGAAAAACTGTTTTTT. The encoded protein is CASSLFGSNEKLFF.

The chain employs TRBV9 and TRBJ2-6; TRBD1 matches at 9 bases. This CDR3 comprises 15 residues. The germline CDR1 and CDR2 sequences are SGDLS and YYNGEE. The trim removed 6 bases at V and 4 bases at J, leaving 5 bases unmatched. The CDR3 coding sequence is TGTGCCAGCACACAGGGGGCGCTCGGGGCCAACGTCCTGACTTTC. It translates to CASTQGALGANVLTF. Supplemented by reference TRBV9 and TRBJ2-6, the full variable domain reads DSGVTQTPKHLITATGQRVTLRCSPRSGDLSVYWYQQSLDQGLQFLIQYYNGEERAKGNILERFSAQQFPDLHSELNLSSLELGDSALYFCASTQGALGANVLTFGAGSRLTVL.

The chain links TRBV5-1 to TRBJ1-5; a possible D gene is TRBD1 (6 bases). Germline CDR1 reads SGHRS; CDR2 reads YFSETQ. V shed 7 bases and J shed 7 bases, with 27 bases lying between them. CDR3 length: 17 residues. In DNA form, the CDR3 reads TGCGCCAGCCGCCCTGGGACCGGGGGGGCTGTAGGCCAGCCCCAGCATTTT. Translating it yields CASRPGTGGAVGQPQHF.

This chain connects TRBV6-5 to TRBJ1-1; D might be TRBD1 (6 bases). The V gene lost 5 bases and the J gene lost 1 base, with 11 bases spanning the gap. In germline, CDR1 is MNHEY, CDR2 SVGAGI. The CDR3 has 14 amino acids. In nucleotides, the CDR3 is TGTGCCAGCAGTCAAAGGGGGGGGAACACTGAAGCTTTCTTT. Residues: CASSQRGGNTEAFF.

V gene TRBV2 combines with J gene TRBJ2-1, with 9 bases lining up with TRBD2. The CDR3 contains 14 residues. V lost 8 bases, J lost 0 bases, and 2 bases stayed unmatched. The germline V gene encodes CDR1 SNHLY and CDR2 FYNNEI. The CDR3 here is CASGGRASYNEQFF. Written as DNA, the CDR3 is TGTGCCAGCGGCGGGAGGGCCTCCTACAATGAGCAGTTCTTC.

This clone was seen a handful of times. The chain employs TRBV28 and TRBJ1-5; D perhaps matches TRBD1 (5 bases). Germline V lookup: CDR1 MDHEN, CDR2 SYDVKM. CDR3 length: 13 amino acids. The V end lost 2 bases, the J end lost 5 bases, and 7 bases lay between the germline ends. The CDR3 sequence: CASSLAGHQPQHF. The CDR3 nucleotides are TGTGCCAGCAGTTTAGCGGGACATCAGCCCCAGCATTTT.

This chain uses TRBV7-9 with TRBJ2-3, with D possibly being TRBD2 (6 bases). Germline CDR1 and CDR2: SEHNR and FQNEAQ (reference sequence). The CDR3 contains 16 residues. With 0 bases removed from V and 3 bases from J, the gap between germline ends came to 13 bases. In nucleotides, the CDR3 is TGTGCCAGCAGCTTAGCGTCGGCCGGGAGTACAGATACGCAGTATTTT. Translating it yields CASSLASAGSTDTQYF.

The chain is built from TRBV3-1 (or the pseudogene TRBV3-2) and TRBJ2-5; the D call may be TRBD1 or TRBD2 (5 bases each). Germline loops: CDR1 LGHDT, CDR2 YNNKEL (reference sequence). Deletions cut 4 bases from V and 4 bases from J, with 10 bases between. This CDR3 has 13 residues. CDR3 amino acids: CASSPGTGETQYF. The CDR3 bases are TGTGCCAGCAGCCCCGGGACCGGAGAGACCCAGTACTTC.

The chain couples TRBV19 to TRBJ2-2; D is unresolved. The CDR3 loop spans 18 amino acids. V shed 0 bases and J shed 2 bases, with 16 bases lying between them. Germline assignment: CDR1 LNHDA and CDR2 SQIVND (reference sequence). CDR3 amino acids: CASSIDRRRIINTGELFF. The CDR3 DNA reads as TGTGCCAGTAGTATAGATCGAAGACGGATTATCAACACCGGGGAGCTGTTTTTT.

This clone has just one count. Here the CDR3 reads CASSRSGQHQPQHF. DNA of the CDR3: TGTGCCAGCTCACGTTCGGGACAGCATCAGCCCCAGCATTTT. This chain connects TRBV18 to TRBJ1-5, with 7 bases lining up with TRBD1. This CDR3 has 14 residues. Germline V gives CDR1 KGHSH, CDR2 LQKENI. V gave up 4 bases and J gave up 5 bases; unmatched junction bases: 5.

The gene calls are TRBV9 and TRBJ2-3; maybe TRBD2 (5 bases). The V gene's germline CDR1 is SGDLS and CDR2 YYNGEE. Deletions cut 2 bases from V and 4 bases from J, with 14 bases between. The CDR3 has 15 residues. CDR3 region: CASSVGSAVADTQYF. DNA for the CDR3: TGTGCCAGCAGCGTCGGATCAGCGGTGGCAGATACGCAGTATTTT.